The 5 T cell receptor beta chains given below trace back to one sample, sequenced in a study of cytomegalovirus exposure and HLA in healthy donors. PCR was performed using 60 Vbeta and 13 Jbeta primers. Assay used: immunoSEQ multiplex PCR; TCRdb lists only in-frame clones, some missing. The sample consists of around 63,000 clones, 65% to 85% of them appearing once. The specimen sequenced was PBMCs. Receptors were obtained from a woman aged 30 to 39 in good health and CMV-seronegative.

This chain uses TRBV18 with TRBJ2-3; D not resolved. The V gene lost 2 bases and the J gene lost 0 bases, with 12 bases spanning the gap. In germline, CDR1 is KGHSH, CDR2 LQKENI. The CDR3 runs to 16 residues. As DNA, the CDR3 is TGTGCCAGCTCACCAATCGTCACTTCTAGCACAGATACGCAGTATTTT. It is translated as CASSPIVTSSTDTQYF. Supplemented by reference TRBV18 and TRBJ2-3, the full variable domain reads NAGVMQNPRHLVRRRGQEARLRCSPMKGHSHVYWYRQLPEEGLKFMVYLQKENIIDESGMPKERFSAEFPKEGPSILRIQQVVRGDSAAYFCASSPIVTSSTDTQYFGPGTRLTVL.

This chain joins TRBV25-1 and TRBJ2-1; a possible D gene is TRBD2 (5 bases). V dropped 0 bases and J dropped 5 bases, with 14 bases sitting between them. The CDR3 is made up of 16 amino acids. Germline V gene sequence: CDR1 MGHDK, CDR2 SYGVNS. The CDR3 protein is CASSEYGRYSDNEQFF. CDR3 nucleotides: TGTGCCAGCAGTGAATACGGCCGCTATAGCGACAATGAGCAGTTCTTC. The full variable domain, its missing parts supplied by reference TRBV25-1 and TRBJ2-1, is EADIYQTPRYLVIGTGKKITLECSQTMGHDKMYWYQQDPGMELHLIHYSYGVNSTEKGDLSSESTVSRIRTEHFPLTLESARPSHTSQYLCASSEYGRYSDNEQFFGPGTRLTVL.

J is TRBJ1-3 and V is TRBV21-1. TRBV21-1 is tagged as a pseudogene. There are 15 residues in the CDR3. The CDR3 region is CASSPRGGPGNTIYF. CDR3 DNA: TGTGCCAGCAGCCCTCGGGGGGGGCCAGGAAACACCATATATTTT.

The CDR3 loop is CATTGQGRNQPQHF. The CDR3 DNA sequence: TGTGCCACCACGGGACAGGGCCGCAATCAGCCCCAGCATTTT. This rearrangement joins TRBV28 to TRBJ1-5; TRBD1 matches at 9 bases. Germline V gene sequence: CDR1 MDHEN, CDR2 SYDVKM. V was pared by 10 bases and J by 2 bases, with 6 bases of the junction left unmatched. The length of the CDR3 is 14 residues.

This clone has a single count. The J gene is TRBJ1-1, the V gene TRBV5-1; perhaps TRBD1 as D (5 bases). Looked up from germline, CDR1 is SGHRS and CDR2 is YFSETQ. This CDR3 is built from 15 residues. V was shortened by 0 bases and J by 0 bases, with 9 bases between the two germline ends. CDR3 nucleotide sequence: TGCGCCAGCAGCTTGGAGGGGCAGTTGAACACTGAAGCTTTCTTT. It is translated as CASSLEGQLNTEAFF.